A selection of T cell receptor beta chains follows, all from one sample in a study of tumor and adjacent non-tumor tissue in lung cancer. TCRdb redid the calling of the multiplex PCR reads with MiXCR, one entry per CDR3 protein. The repertoire holds over 60,000 distinct CDR3 sequences, with 73% as singletons. The sample was lung tumor tissue. All receptors come from a man aged 55 to 69 with non-small cell lung cancer. The CDR3 runs from the conserved cysteine through the conserved F or W. D genes are given only for firm matches. Clone size appears in some rows only: once, few, many, or a class for an expanded clone.

cdr3_aa cdr3_nt j_call v_call d_call clone_size
CSVGLVEGASVLTF TGCAGCGTCGGTTTGGTGGAAGGGGCCAGCGTCCTGACTTTC TRBJ2-6 TRBV29-1 . .
CASSLQWASVTNQPQHF TGTGCCAGCAGCTTACAGTGGGCGTCGGTGACCAATCAGCCCCAGCATTTT TRBJ1-5 TRBV7-9 . .
CASSEIAGVRVETQNF TGTGCCAGCAGTGAGATAGCGGGAGTGCGTGTAGAGACCCAGAACTTC TRBJ2-5 TRBV6-1 TRBD2 .
CSVEDGLGLAGDEQYF TGCAGCGTTGAAGATGGGCTGGGACTAGCGGGAGACGAGCAGTACTTC TRBJ2-7 TRBV29-1 TRBD2 medium-sized
CSAQRWAAKTQYF TGTAGTGCTCAGAGATGGGCGGCAAAGACCCAGTACTTC TRBJ2-5 TRBV20-1 . .
CASNRNLGQGAFDTQYF TGTGCAAGCAACCGCAACTTGGGGCAGGGGGCATTCGATACCCAGTACTTC TRBJ2-5 TRBV5-5 TRBD1 .
CSATLAGGPENGELLF TGCAGTGCTACTTTAGCGGGAGGGCCGGAGAACGGGGAACTGCTTTTT TRBJ2-2 TRBV20-1 TRBD2 .
CASTSSSTDTQYF TGTGCCAGCACCTCCTCCAGCACGGATACGCAGTATTTT TRBJ2-3 TRBV28 . .
CRAIPEGTTGWTDTQYF TGCAGAGCTATCCCTGAGGGGACTACCGGGTGGACAGATACGCAGTATTTT TRBJ2-3 TRBV20-1 TRBD2 .
CVSSYFRRGGAEALF TGTGTCAGCAGTTACTTCCGCAGGGGTGGGGCTGAAGCTCTCTTT TRBJ1-1 TRBV6-5 . .
CESSELRQGSGELFF TGTGAAAGCAGTGAGCTCCGACAGGGGTCCGGGGAGCTGTTTTTT TRBJ2-2 TRBV6-1 TRBD1 .
CACSFGRYRDRAYEQYF TGTGCCTGTAGTTTTGGTCGGTACCGGGACAGAGCCTACGAGCAGTACTTC TRBJ2-7 TRBV12-3/TRBV12-4 TRBD1 few
CASSDVGVVQTQHF TGTGCCAGCAGTGACGTGGGGGTCGTGCAGACCCAGCATTTT TRBJ1-5 TRBV28 . .
CAYSPIERESGDTQYF TGTGCCTACAGCCCTATCGAACGGGAGTCGGGAGATACGCAGTATTTT TRBJ2-3 TRBV5-4 . .
CASSLGGSTEAFF TGTGCCAGCAGCTTGGGGGGGAGCACTGAAGCTTTCTTT TRBJ1-1 TRBV5-5 . many
CAISEWISDTDTQYF TGTGCCATCAGTGAGTGGATTAGTGACACAGATACGCAGTATTTT TRBJ2-3 TRBV10-3 . once
CNAQSQETQYF TGCAATGCCCAATCCCAAGAGACCCAGTACTTC TRBJ2-5 TRBV20-1 . .
CASSSSGGNTEAFF TGCGCCAGCAGCTCATCTGGCGGGAACACTGAAGCTTTCTTT TRBJ1-1 TRBV5-1 . .
CASSGTSNSGELFF TGTGCCAGCTCCGGGACGTCGAACAGCGGGGAGCTGTTTTTT TRBJ2-2 TRBV18 . .
CIVVGRGWQEIQYF TGCATCGTCGTCGGGCGGGGTTGGCAAGAGATCCAGTACTTC TRBJ2-5 TRBV29-1 . once
CASSQTSGYEQYF TGTGCCAGCAGCCAGACTAGCGGCTACGAGCAGTACTTC TRBJ2-7 TRBV6-5 TRBD2 medium-sized
CASSPSGVGEQYF TGTGCCAGCAGCCCCAGTGGGGTTGGAGAGCAGTACTTC TRBJ2-7 TRBV13 . .
CVSSRDSLSPLHF TGTGTCAGCAGCCGGGACAGCCTTTCACCCCTCCATTTT TRBJ1-6 TRBV11-3 TRBD1 .
CASSISLSSYNEQFF TGTGCCAGTAGTATATCCCTGAGCTCCTACAATGAGCAGTTCTTC TRBJ2-1 TRBV19 . .
CAWRASQTGLGGYTF TGTGCCTGGAGAGCAAGCCAAACAGGGTTGGGCGGCTACACCTTC TRBJ1-2 TRBV30 . many
CRVETGGGELFF TGCAGAGTTGAAACCGGTGGCGGCGAACTGTTTTTT TRBJ1-4 TRBV29-1 . few
CASSLAQGNYEQNF TGTGCCAGCAGCTTGGCTCAAGGAAACTACGAGCAGAACTTC TRBJ2-7 TRBV5-4 . few
CSVAGQQRKYEQYF TGCAGCGTTGCGGGACAGCAGCGCAAGTACGAGCAGTACTTC TRBJ2-7 TRBV29-1 TRBD1 medium-sized
CSVRDDGSNQPQHF TGCAGTGTTAGAGATGACGGAAGCAATCAGCCCCAGCATTTT TRBJ1-5 TRBV20-1 . .
CASRQAVNTGELFF TGCGCCAGCAGGCAAGCGGTTAACACCGGGGAGCTGTTTTTT TRBJ2-2 TRBV5-1 . few
CASTRGRNTIYF TGTGCCAGCACAAGGGGTCGAAACACCATATATTTT TRBJ1-3 TRBV11-2 . few
CASREDGLAAAFFTQYF TGTGCCAGCAGAGAAGACGGACTAGCCGCTGCCTTTTTTACGCAGTATTTT TRBJ2-3 TRBV5-5 TRBD2 many
CASRPTWDSIQPQHF TGTGCCAGCCGCCCGACCTGGGACAGCATACAGCCCCAGCATTTT TRBJ1-5 TRBV6-1 TRBD1 once
CVSILNRNQPQHF TGTGTCAGCATACTAAACAGGAATCAGCCCCAGCATTTT TRBJ1-5 TRBV6-6 . once
CASTSSPPRANTGELFF TGTGCCAGCACTTCCAGCCCACCCCGGGCGAACACCGGGGAACTGTTTTTT TRBJ2-2 TRBV6-1 . .
CASSLGIVYNEQFF TGTGCCAGCAGCTTGGGAATAGTCTACAATGAGCAGTTCTTC TRBJ2-1 TRBV5-1 . .
CSARKRGLGTGKLFF TGTAGTGCTAGGAAGCGTGGACTGGGGACCGGGAAGCTGTTTTTT TRBJ2-2 TRBV20-1 . .
CASSLPSLAGADTQFF TGCGCCAGCAGCTTGCCCTCCCTAGCGGGAGCAGATACGCAGTTTTTT TRBJ2-3 TRBV5-1 TRBD2 .
CASSLGARGDQPQHF TGTGCCAGCAGCTTAGGTGCCAGGGGGGATCAGCCCCAGCATTTT TRBJ1-5 TRBV7-3 TRBD1 few
CASKSGQASATQYF TGCGCCAGCAAATCCGGACAGGCGAGTGCGACCCAATACTTC TRBJ2-5 TRBV10-2 TRBD1 .
CSATLAGGPEIRELLF TGCAGTGCTACTTTAGCGGGAGGGCCGGAGATCCGGGAGCTGCTTTTT TRBJ2-2 TRBV20-1 TRBD2 .
CASSPKSQTDQETQYF TGCGCCAGCAGCCCAAAGTCCCAGACAGACCAAGAGACCCAGTACTTC TRBJ2-5 TRBV5-1 . .
CASSWASSQPQYF TGTGCCAGCAGTTGGGCTAGCAGTCAGCCCCAGTATTTT TRBJ2-3 TRBV28 . once